The 12 T cell receptor beta chains reported below all come from one sample, sequenced in a study of metastatic and nonmetastatic thyroid tumors. TCRdb re-called the PCR reads with MiXCR. The sample lists around 31,000 clones; just under 30% were seen once. No treatment of any kind had been given to any patient before thyroid surgery. The sequenced sample consisted of blood. The receptors shown here come from a female donor with papillary thyroid cancer or a benign thyroid nodule (not recorded which). Some clones in this sample may be carry-over from other donors' samples.

In this sample, this clone turned up many times. The chain carries TRBV11-2 and TRBJ2-2; D is uncertain. Germline CDR1 is SGHAT and CDR2 is FQNNGV. The CDR3 contains 16 residues. Trimming removed 5 bases from V and 4 bases from J, with 17 bases in between. The CDR3 reads CASSPTSRLGTGELFF. The CDR3 DNA is TGTGCCAGCAGCCCGACCTCTAGGTTGGGCACCGGGGAGCTGTTTTTT.

This clone has just a few counts. The chain joins TRBV6-1 to TRBJ2-2; TRBD2 might be the D (5 bases). CDR1 is MNHNS, CDR2 SASEGT, per germline. The CDR3 is 16 amino acids. Trimming removed 2 bases from V and 10 bases from J, with 20 bases in between. The CDR3 region is CASSEPGSPPRLELFF. The CDR3 nucleotides read TGTGCCAGCAGTGAACCGGGGTCCCCCCCTCGTCTGGAGCTGTTTTTT.

The chain uses TRBV7-9 and TRBJ1-2; TRBD1 matches at 8 bases. The V gene end was trimmed by 1 base and the J gene end by 8 bases; junction bases not matched to a gene: 6. The CDR3 sequence is 14 residues long. Per germline, CDR1 SEHNR and CDR2 FQNEAQ (reference sequence). CDR3 in DNA: TGTGCCAGCAGCTTAGGGACAGGGCTATTAGGCTACACCTTC. The encoded protein is CASSLGTGLLGYTF.

This clone was seen a few times. As DNA, the CDR3 is TGTGCCAGCGGAGCTTCTACCTACGAGCAGTACTTC. It translates to CASGASTYEQYF. The chain recombines TRBV10-3 with TRBJ2-7, with no clear D. The germline CDR1 and CDR2 sequences are ENHRY and SYGVKD. This CDR3 is 12 amino acids long. V shed 10 bases and J shed 2 bases, with 12 bases lying between them.

The rearrangement joins TRBV11-2 to TRBJ2-1, with 10 positions matching TRBD2. CDR3 length: 16 residues. The ends lost 5 bases at V and 4 bases at J; junction bases unmatched: 8. Germline V gene lookup returns CDR1 SGHAT and CDR2 FQNNGV. The CDR3: CASSPNSGGMYNEQFF. The CDR3 region has the DNA TGTGCCAGCAGCCCGAATAGCGGGGGGATGTACAATGAGCAGTTCTTC.

Points on this clone: A read error may explain this, as a much larger clone is one base away. The rearrangement uses TRBV6-1 and TRBJ1-5; D is uncertain. The length of the CDR3 is 14 residues. Germline V lookup: CDR1 MNHNS, CDR2 SASEGT. CDR3 amino acids: CASSGIYSNQPRHF. As DNA, the CDR3 is TGTGCCAGCAGTGGGATCTATAGCAATCAGCCCCGGCATTTT.

The chain uses TRBV6-6 and TRBJ1-1; D gene unclear. Germline V gene data show CDR1 as MNHNY and CDR2 as SVGAGI (reference sequence). The V end was cut by 2 bases, the J end by 6 bases, with 13 bases between. The CDR3 extends over 14 amino acids. The DNA for the CDR3 is TGTGCCAGCAGTTACGGGCCTAAACACCCTGAAGCTTTCTTT. Protein: CASSYGPKHPEAFF.

This chain connects TRBV7-8 to TRBJ2-7; D is perhaps TRBD2 (5 bases). Germline-derived CDR1 and CDR2 are SGHVS and FQNEAQ. V was pared by 5 bases and J by 0 bases, with 11 bases between. The CDR3 loop spans 14 amino acids. The CDR3 DNA follows: TGTGCCAGCAGCCTCACGGGGATCTCCTACGAGCAGTACTTC. It codes for CASSLTGISYEQYF.

This clone was seen repeatedly, ten times or more. In DNA form, the CDR3 reads TGTGCCAGCAGCCTGGACAGGGGGGCGGAGGGCTACACCTTC. Its translation is CASSLDRGAEGYTF. The chain uses TRBV5-4 and TRBJ1-2; TRBD1 matches at 10 bases. The CDR3 totals 14 residues. The V and J ends lost 4 bases and 8 bases, in that order; junction bases with no gene match: 8. Germline assignment: CDR1 SGHNT and CDR2 YYREEE (reference sequence).

This clone was counted at least ten times. The chain carries TRBV7-9 and TRBJ1-2, with D unclear. This CDR3 is 13 amino acids long. In germline, CDR1 is SEHNR, CDR2 FQNEAQ (reference sequence). Trimming took 1 base from V and 12 from J, leaving 15 bases between them. For the CDR3, the DNA is TGTGCCAGCAGCTTAGACGGGCCGACCATAAACACCTTC. It specifies CASSLDGPTINTF.

This chain joins TRBV2 and TRBJ2-3; D may be TRBD2 (6 bases). The V end was cut by 7 bases, the J end by 0 bases, with 11 bases between. The CDR3 has 14 residues. In germline, CDR1 is SNHLY, CDR2 FYNNEI. Here the CDR3 reads CASNPGGSTDTQYF. CDR3 sequence (DNA): TGTGCCAGCAACCCAGGAGGGAGCACAGATACGCAGTATTTT. The full variable domain, in which reference TRBV2 and TRBJ2-3 provide the parts outside the CDR3, is EPEVTQTPSHQVTQMGQEVILRCVPISNHLYFYWYRQILGQKVEFLVSFYNNEISEKSEIFDDQFSVERPDGSNFTLKIRSTKLEDSAMYFCASNPGGSTDTQYFGPGTRLTVL.

This clone was seen a handful of times. The rearrangement links TRBV6-4 to TRBJ2-2, with D unresolved. The CDR3 covers 14 residues. From germline, CDR1 is MRHNA and CDR2 SNTAGT. Trimming removed 3 bases from V and 2 bases from J, with 7 bases in between. The CDR3 loop reads CASSEFGNTGELFF. The DNA for the CDR3 is TGTGCCAGCAGTGAATTTGGAAACACCGGGGAGCTGTTTTTT.